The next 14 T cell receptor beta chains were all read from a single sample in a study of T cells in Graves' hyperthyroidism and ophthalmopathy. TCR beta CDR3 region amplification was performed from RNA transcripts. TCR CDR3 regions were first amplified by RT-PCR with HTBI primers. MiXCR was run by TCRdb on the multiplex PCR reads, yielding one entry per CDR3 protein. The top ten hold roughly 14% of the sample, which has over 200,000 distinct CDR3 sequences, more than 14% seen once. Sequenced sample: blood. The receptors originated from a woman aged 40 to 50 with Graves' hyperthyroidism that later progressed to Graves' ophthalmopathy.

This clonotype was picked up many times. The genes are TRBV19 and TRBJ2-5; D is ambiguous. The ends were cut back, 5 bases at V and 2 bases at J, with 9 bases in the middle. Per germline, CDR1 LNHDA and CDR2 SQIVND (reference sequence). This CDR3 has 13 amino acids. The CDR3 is CASSGTRQETQYF. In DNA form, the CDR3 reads TGTGCCAGTAGTGGAACCCGACAAGAGACCCAGTACTTC.

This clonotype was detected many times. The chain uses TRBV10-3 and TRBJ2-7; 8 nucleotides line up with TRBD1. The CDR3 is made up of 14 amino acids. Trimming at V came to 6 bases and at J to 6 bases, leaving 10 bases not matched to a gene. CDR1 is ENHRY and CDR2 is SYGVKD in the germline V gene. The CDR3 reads CAIRSGQATVEQYF. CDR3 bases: TGTGCCATCAGGTCGGGACAGGCCACGGTCGAGCAGTACTTC.

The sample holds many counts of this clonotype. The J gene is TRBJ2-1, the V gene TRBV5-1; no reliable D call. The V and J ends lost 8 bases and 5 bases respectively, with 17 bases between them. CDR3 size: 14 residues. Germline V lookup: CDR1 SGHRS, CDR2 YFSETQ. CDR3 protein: CASSHRALDNEQFF. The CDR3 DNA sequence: TGCGCCAGTTCCCATAGGGCTCTTGACAATGAGCAGTTCTTC.

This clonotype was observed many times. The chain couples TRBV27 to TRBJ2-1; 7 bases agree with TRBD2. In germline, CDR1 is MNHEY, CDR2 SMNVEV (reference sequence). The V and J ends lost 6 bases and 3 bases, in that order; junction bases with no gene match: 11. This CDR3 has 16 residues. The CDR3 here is CASRKIAASGYNEQFF. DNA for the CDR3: TGTGCCAGCAGAAAAATCGCGGCTAGCGGCTACAATGAGCAGTTCTTC.

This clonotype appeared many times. In DNA form, the CDR3 reads TGCAGTGCTCCCGGAGGTGTCACAGATACGCAGTATTTT. Translated, it gives CSAPGGVTDTQYF. The chain recombines TRBV20-1 with TRBJ2-3, with D perhaps matching TRBD2 (5 bases). Germline V gives CDR1 DFQATT, CDR2 SNEGSKA (reference sequence). CDR3 size: 13 residues. V lost 5 bases, J lost 2 bases, and 11 bases lay in between.

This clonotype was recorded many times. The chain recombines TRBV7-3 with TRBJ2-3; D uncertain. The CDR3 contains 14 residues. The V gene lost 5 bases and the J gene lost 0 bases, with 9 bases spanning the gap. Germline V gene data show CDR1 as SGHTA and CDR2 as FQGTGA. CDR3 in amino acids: CASSPTASTDTQYF. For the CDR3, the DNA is TGTGCCAGCAGCCCAACAGCTAGCACAGATACGCAGTATTTT.

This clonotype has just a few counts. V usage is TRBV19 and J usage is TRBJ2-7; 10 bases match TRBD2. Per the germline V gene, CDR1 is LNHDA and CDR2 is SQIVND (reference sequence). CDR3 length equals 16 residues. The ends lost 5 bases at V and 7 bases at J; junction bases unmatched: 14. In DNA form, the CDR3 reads TGTGCCAGTAGTCTCACCGTAGCGGGAGGCTCCTTGGAGCAGTACTTC. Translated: CASSLTVAGGSLEQYF. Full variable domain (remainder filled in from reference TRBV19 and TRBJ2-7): DGGITQSPKYLFRKEGQNVTLSCEQNLNHDAMYWYRQDPGQGLRLIYYSQIVNDFQKGDIAEGYSVSREKKESFPLTVTSAQKNPTAFYLCASSLTVAGGSLEQYFGPGTRLTVT.

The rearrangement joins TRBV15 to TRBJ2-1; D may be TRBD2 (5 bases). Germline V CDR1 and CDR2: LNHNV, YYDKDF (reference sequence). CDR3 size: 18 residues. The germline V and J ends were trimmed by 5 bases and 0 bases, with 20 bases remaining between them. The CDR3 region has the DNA TGTGCCACCAGCGGTCCGTCCACCGGGGTCAGCTCCTACAATGAGCAGTTCTTC. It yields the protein CATSGPSTGVSSYNEQFF.

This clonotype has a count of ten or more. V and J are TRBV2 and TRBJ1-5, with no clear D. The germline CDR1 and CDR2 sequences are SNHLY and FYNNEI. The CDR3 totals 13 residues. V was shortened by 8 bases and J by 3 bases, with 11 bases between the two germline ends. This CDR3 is CASCEQLNQPQHF. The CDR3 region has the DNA TGTGCCAGCTGCGAACAGCTCAATCAGCCCCAGCATTTT.

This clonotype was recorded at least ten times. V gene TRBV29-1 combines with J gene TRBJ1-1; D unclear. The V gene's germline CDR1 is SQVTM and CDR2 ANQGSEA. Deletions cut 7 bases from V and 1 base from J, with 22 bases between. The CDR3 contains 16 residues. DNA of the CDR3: TGCAGCGCAATACAGTCAACCACTGGAACGAACACTGAAGCTTTCTTT. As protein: CSAIQSTTGTNTEAFF.

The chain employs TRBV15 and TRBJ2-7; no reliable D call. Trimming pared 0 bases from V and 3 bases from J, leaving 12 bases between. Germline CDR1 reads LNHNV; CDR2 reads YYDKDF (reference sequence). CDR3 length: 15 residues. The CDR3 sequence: CATSRDVGANYEQYF. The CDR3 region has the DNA TGTGCCACCAGCAGAGATGTTGGAGCAAACTACGAGCAGTACTTC.

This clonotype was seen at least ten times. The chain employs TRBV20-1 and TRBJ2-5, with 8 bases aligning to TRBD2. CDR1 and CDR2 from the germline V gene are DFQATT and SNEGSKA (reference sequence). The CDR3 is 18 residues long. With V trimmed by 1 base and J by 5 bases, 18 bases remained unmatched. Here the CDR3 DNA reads TGCAGTGCTAGAGTTGCCTACCAAGCGGGAGCTGGGGGGGAGACCCAGTACTTC. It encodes CSARVAYQAGAGGETQYF.

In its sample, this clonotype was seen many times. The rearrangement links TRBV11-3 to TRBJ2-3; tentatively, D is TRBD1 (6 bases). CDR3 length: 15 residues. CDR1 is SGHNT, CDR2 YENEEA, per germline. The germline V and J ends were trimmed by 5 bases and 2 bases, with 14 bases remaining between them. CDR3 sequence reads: CASSLQGHNTDTQYF. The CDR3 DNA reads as TGTGCCAGCAGCCTACAGGGTCACAACACAGATACGCAGTATTTT.

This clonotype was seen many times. Here the CDR3 reads CASNSFSGPGELFF. CDR3 nucleotides: TGTGCCAGCAATTCCTTTAGCGGACCCGGGGAGCTGTTTTTT. The V call is TRBV2, the J call TRBJ2-2, with a tentative D call TRBD2 (6 bases). This CDR3 comprises 14 residues. In germline, CDR1 is SNHLY, CDR2 FYNNEI. The ends were cut back, 7 bases at V and 6 bases at J, with 15 bases in the middle.